The 29 T cell receptor beta chains reported below all come from one sample, sequenced in a study of beta chain features in type 1 diabetes. Sequencing targeted expressed TCRB transcripts, as all isolated RNA had been reverse transcribed. Profiling relied on immunoSEQ multiplex PCR, and the TCRdb table lists in-frame clones only, not all of them. The sample lists roughly 380,000 clones; less than 20% were seen once. The source material was naive CD4+ T cells from blood. The receptors stem from a woman under 30 in good health.

This clone was detected only a few times. The genes are TRBV7-9 and TRBJ1-1; D not resolved. Germline V gene sequence: CDR1 SEHNR, CDR2 FQNEAQ (reference sequence). Between the trimmed V and J ends, which lost 3 bases and 1 base, there was a span of 12 bases. The CDR3 consists of 15 residues. CDR3 DNA sequence: TGTGCCAGCAGCTTGTCGTTGTCACAGAACACTGAAGCTTTCTTT. Its translation: CASSLSLSQNTEAFF.

This clone was observed a handful of times. The rearrangement uses TRBV19 and TRBJ2-1; no clear D gene. Germline V CDR1 and CDR2: LNHDA, SQIVND (reference sequence). Trimming took 3 bases from V and 0 from J, leaving 9 bases between them. The CDR3 loop spans 15 amino acids. The CDR3 protein is CASSISRSSYNEQFF. The CDR3 nucleotides read TGTGCCAGTAGTATTAGCCGGAGCTCCTACAATGAGCAGTTCTTC. Combining the CDR3 with reference TRBV19 and TRBJ2-1 gives the whole variable domain DGGITQSPKYLFRKEGQNVTLSCEQNLNHDAMYWYRQDPGQGLRLIYYSQIVNDFQKGDIAEGYSVSREKKESFPLTVTSAQKNPTAFYLCASSISRSSYNEQFFGPGTRLTVL.

This chain connects TRBV5-1 to TRBJ2-3; 11 positions agree with TRBD2. Unmatched junction bases numbered 5, after V lost 3 bases and J lost 2 bases. The length of the CDR3 is 16 residues. Germline V lookup: CDR1 SGHRS, CDR2 YFSETQ. For the CDR3, the DNA is TGCGCCAGCAGCTATGGGACTAGCGGAGCCACAGATACGCAGTATTTT. Its protein is CASSYGTSGATDTQYF.

This clone was seen only a few times. This rearrangement joins TRBV11-3 to TRBJ1-1; D uncertain. The CDR3 length is 12 residues. In germline, CDR1 is SGHNT, CDR2 YENEEA. The V end lost 3 bases, the J end lost 3 bases, and 5 bases lay between the germline ends. The CDR3 DNA follows: TGTGCCAGCAGCTTCGGGGACACTGAAGCTTTCTTT. Translated, it gives CASSFGDTEAFF.

The J gene is TRBJ1-6, the V gene TRBV30, with 8 bases matching TRBD1. In germline, CDR1 is GTSNPN, CDR2 SVGIG (reference sequence). The CDR3 spans 15 residues. Losses at the gene ends were 0 bases for V and 9 bases for J; bases not matched to a gene: 7. The CDR3 region is CAWSVQTGGSSPLHF. As DNA, the CDR3 is TGTGCCTGGAGTGTACAAACAGGGGGAAGTTCACCCCTCCACTTT.

The V call is TRBV9, the J call TRBJ1-4; D call uncertain. Deletions cut 8 bases from V and 8 bases from J, with 10 bases between. The CDR3 consists of 11 residues. The germline V gene has CDR1 SGDLS and CDR2 YYNGEE. For the CDR3, the DNA is TGTGCCAGTAGTACGGGGGAAAAACTGTTTTTT. Protein: CASSTGEKLFF.

The rearrangement uses TRBV5-1 and TRBJ1-5; no firm D call. This CDR3 contains 13 residues. V gave up 7 bases and J gave up 7 bases, with 15 bases separating them. Germline V lookup: CDR1 SGHRS, CDR2 YFSETQ. The CDR3 DNA reads as TGCGCCAGCGTAGAGTTTGAGCACCAGCCCCAGCATTTT. Translated: CASVEFEHQPQHF.

The table lists this clone with a few counts. The V call is TRBV5-1, the J call TRBJ2-7; 7 nucleotides line up with TRBD1. V lost 3 bases to trimming and J lost 6 bases; unmatched junction nucleotides: 15. The CDR3 spans 16 residues. Germline-derived CDR1 and CDR2 are SGHRS and YFSETQ. The CDR3 nucleotides are TGCGCCAGCAGCTCAACATTCGGGACAGCCGACTCCGAGCAGTACTTC. This translates into CASSSTFGTADSEQYF.

This clone was seen a handful of times. Germline and junction disagree at one end, which may indicate a read error. V usage is TRBV7-9 and J usage is TRBJ2-3; 9 nucleotides agree with TRBD2. CDR1 is SEHNR and CDR2 is FQNEAQ in the germline V gene (reference sequence). The CDR3 extends over 15 amino acids. The CDR3 region is CACRLAGYSTDTQYF. DNA for the CDR3: TGTGCCTGCAGGCTAGCGGGGTATAGCACAGATACGCAGTATTTT. The variable domain in full, with the rest retrieved from reference TRBV7-9 and TRBJ2-3, is DTGVSQNPRHKITKRGQNVTFRCDPISEHNRLYWYRQTLGQGPEFLTYFQNEAQLEKSRLLSDRFSAERPKGSFSTLEIQRTEQGDSAMYLCACRLAGYSTDTQYFGPGTRLTVL.

This clone was counted a few times. The chain links TRBV15 to TRBJ2-1; weak D call: TRBD2 (5 bases). This CDR3 contains 15 residues. The germline gives CDR1 LNHNV, CDR2 YYDKDF (reference sequence). Between the trimmed V and J ends, which lost 3 bases and 3 bases, there was a span of 12 bases. CDR3 nucleotides: TGTGCCACCAGCAGTATGGCGAGGGACTACAATGAGCAGTTCTTC. As protein: CATSSMARDYNEQFF.

The CDR3 DNA follows: TGTGCCAGTAGTTCCCGACAGGGGCAATCGGCTTTCTTT. This encodes CASSSRQGQSAFF. The chain links TRBV19 to TRBJ1-1; 8 bases map to TRBD1. CDR1 and CDR2 from the germline V gene are LNHDA and SQIVND (reference sequence). The CDR3 contains 13 residues. The V segment lost 5 bases and the J segment 11 bases; nucleotides outside the gene matches: 10.

The chain combines TRBV2 with TRBJ2-1, with a possible D match to TRBD2 (6 bases). Germline-derived CDR1 and CDR2 are SNHLY and FYNNEI. Trimming took 8 bases from V and 9 from J, leaving 14 bases between them. The CDR3 consists of 12 residues. This chain's CDR3 is CASRSSDAEQFF. DNA for the CDR3: TGTGCCAGCCGATCTAGCGATGCTGAGCAGTTCTTC.

With respect to this clone: One end of the junction does not line up with germline, which may come from a read error. The chain uses TRBV2 and TRBJ2-7; 9 nucleotides align to TRBD1. Germline lookup yields CDR1 SNHLY and CDR2 FYNNEI. The CDR3 length is 12 residues. As DNA, the CDR3 is TGTGCCAGCAGGGATCCGGGACAGGGAGAAGCATTC. Its translation: CASRDPGQGEAF.

This clone turned up a few times. The chain is built from TRBV27 and TRBJ2-4; the match to TRBD2 covers 8 bases. Losses at the gene ends were 3 bases for V and 8 bases for J; bases not matched to a gene: 6. CDR1 and CDR2 (germline): MNHEY, SMNVEV (reference sequence). This CDR3 is built from 14 residues. CDR3 DNA: TGTGCCAGCAGTTTGAGCGGGAGCGGCGACATTCAGTACTTC. It codes for CASSLSGSGDIQYF.

This clone came up a few times. The chain employs TRBV15 and TRBJ2-5; the D gene is possibly TRBD2 (5 bases). The germline V gene has CDR1 LNHNV and CDR2 YYDKDF (reference sequence). There are 14 residues in the CDR3. Trimming stripped 0 bases from V and 4 bases from J, with 9 bases between. The CDR3 DNA reads as TGTGCCACCAGCAGAGATTGGAGGAGAGAGACCCAGTACTTC. Protein: CATSRDWRRETQYF.

This chain joins TRBV30 and TRBJ1-2; TRBD1 might be the D (6 bases). CDR3 length: 12 residues. The germline CDR1 and CDR2 sequences are GTSNPN and SVGIG (reference sequence). The germline V and J ends were trimmed by 2 bases and 8 bases, with 12 bases remaining between them. CDR3 nucleotide sequence: TGTGCCTGGAGTAGGGGGGGTAAGGGCTACACCTTC. It yields the protein CAWSRGGKGYTF.

This clone was observed a few times. V usage is TRBV11-2 and J usage is TRBJ2-5, with D tentatively TRBD1 (6 bases). Germline CDR1 SGHAT, CDR2 FQNNGV. The length of the CDR3 is 15 residues. V lost 3 bases to trimming and J lost 3 bases, with 14 bases between them. CDR3: CASSLSTPGEETQYF. CDR3 DNA sequence: TGTGCCAGCAGCTTGTCCACCCCAGGGGAAGAGACCCAGTACTTC.

The J gene is TRBJ1-6, the V gene TRBV5-4; D unclear. From germline, CDR1 is SGHNT and CDR2 YYREEE (reference sequence). Trimming stripped 4 bases from V and 5 bases from J, with 10 bases between. CDR3 size: 14 residues. CDR3 in DNA: TGTGCCAGCAGCCGAACCGGTGATAATTCACCCCTCCACTTT. Translating gives CASSRTGDNSPLHF.

This clone was observed a handful of times. The chain has TRBV7-3 and TRBJ2-1, with 8 bases fitting TRBD2. CDR1 is SGHTA and CDR2 is FQGTGA in the germline V gene. V was pared by 2 bases and J by 5 bases, with 2 bases of the junction left unmatched. This CDR3 has 14 amino acids. CDR3 loop: CASSLSGGDNEQFF. The DNA of the CDR3 is TGTGCCAGCAGCTTATCGGGGGGGGACAATGAGCAGTTCTTC.

This clone was seen a few times. The chain has TRBV27 and TRBJ1-6, with a weak D call TRBD1 (5 bases). V was clipped by 3 bases and J by 8 bases, with 8 bases between them. The CDR3 spans 13 residues. Looked up from germline, CDR1 is MNHEY and CDR2 is SMNVEV (reference sequence). The DNA of the CDR3 is TGTGCCAGCAGTTTGCAGGGTTATTCACCCCTCCACTTT. This codes for CASSLQGYSPLHF.

There are a few counts of this clone. This chain uses TRBV4-2 with TRBJ1-5, with unresolved D. The CDR3 is 14 residues long. Germline V gene sequence: CDR1 LGHNA, CDR2 YNFKEQ. Trimming took off 3 bases at V and 7 bases at J, with 13 bases between the two ends. DNA of the CDR3: TGTGCCAGCAGCCATCCTCGCAGGCGACAGCCCCAGCATTTT. It encodes CASSHPRRRQPQHF.

The rearrangement joins TRBV2 to TRBJ2-5, with 9 bases that match TRBD1. CDR3 length: 12 amino acids. Losses at the gene ends were 9 bases for V and 4 bases for J; bases not matched to a gene: 3. CDR1 is SNHLY, CDR2 FYNNEI, per germline. CDR3 DNA: TGTGCCAGACAGGGGGCAGGAGAGACCCAGTACTTC. Protein: CARQGAGETQYF. Variable domain in full (rest from reference TRBV2 and TRBJ2-5): EPEVTQTPSHQVTQMGQEVILRCVPISNHLYFYWYRQILGQKVEFLVSFYNNEISEKSEIFDDQFSVERPDGSNFTLKIRSTKLEDSAMYFCARQGAGETQYFGPGTRLLVL.

In this sample, this clone turned up a few times. V and J are TRBV9 and TRBJ2-1; no definite D call. Germline assignment: CDR1 SGDLS and CDR2 YYNGEE. Deletions cut 0 bases from V and 5 bases from J, with 9 bases between. This CDR3 is 14 amino acids long. The CDR3 DNA reads as TGTGCCAGCAGCGTAGGGCAGCGAAACAATGAGCAGTTCTTC. Protein product: CASSVGQRNNEQFF.

The chain links TRBV7-2 to TRBJ1-5; TRBD1 matches 11 bases. This CDR3 spans 15 amino acids. Germline values: CDR1 SGHTA, CDR2 FQGNSA. The V and J ends lost 3 bases and 6 bases, in that order; junction bases with no gene match: 4. Written as DNA, the CDR3 is TGTGCCAGCAGCTTTTGGACAGGGGGCAGTCAGCCCCAGCATTTT. Encoded protein: CASSFWTGGSQPQHF. The full variable domain, its missing parts supplied by reference TRBV7-2 and TRBJ1-5, is GAGVSQSPSNKVTEKGKDVELRCDPISGHTALYWYRQSLGQGLEFLIYFQGNSAPDKSGLPSDRFSAERTGGSVSTLTIQRTQQEDSAVYLCASSFWTGGSQPQHFGDGTRLSIL.

This clone was picked up a small number of times. J is TRBJ1-4 and V is TRBV7-2; 10 bases fit TRBD1. V gave up 6 bases and J gave up 6 bases; unmatched junction bases: 4. CDR1 is SGHTA and CDR2 is FQGNSA in the germline V gene. The CDR3 loop spans 14 amino acids. CDR3 protein: CASRSGQGDEKLFF. DNA for the CDR3: TGTGCCAGCAGGTCAGGACAGGGGGATGAAAAACTGTTTTTT.

The J gene is TRBJ2-7, the V gene TRBV5-1, with D uncertain. V dropped 0 bases and J dropped 3 bases, with 7 bases sitting between them. The germline gives CDR1 SGHRS, CDR2 YFSETQ. This CDR3 is built from 13 residues. CDR3 DNA sequence: TGCGCCAGCAGCTTGGACTTGCTCTACGAGCAGTACTTC. It codes for CASSLDLLYEQYF.

V gene TRBV5-6 combines with J gene TRBJ2-5, with TRBD1 matching over 10 bases. Trimming took 4 bases from V and 2 from J; bases not matched to a gene: 14. This CDR3 has 18 amino acids. Germline-derived CDR1 and CDR2 are SGHDT and YYEEEE. DNA for the CDR3: TGTGCCAGCAGCCTCGAGTCTTACGGGACAGGGGAGCAAGAGACCCAGTACTTC. Encoded protein: CASSLESYGTGEQETQYF.

There are a few counts of this clone. V gene TRBV27 combines with J gene TRBJ2-7; 7 positions agree with TRBD2. Looked up from germline, CDR1 is MNHEY and CDR2 is SMNVEV (reference sequence). CDR3 length equals 13 residues. J lost 3 bases, V lost 6 bases, and 5 bases had no gene match. CDR3 in amino acids: CASRTAGVYEQYF. The DNA of the CDR3 is TGTGCCAGCAGAACCGCGGGGGTCTACGAGCAGTACTTC.

This clone was seen a handful of times. The rearrangement links TRBV14 to TRBJ1-1; D unresolved. CDR3 size: 13 residues. Trimming removed 6 bases from V and 0 bases from J, with 8 bases in between. Germline V lookup: CDR1 SGHDN, CDR2 FVKESK. The CDR3 DNA reads as TGTGCCAGCAGACAGTACATGAACACTGAAGCTTTCTTT. The encoded protein is CASRQYMNTEAFF.